Listed below are T cell receptor beta chains from one sample, sequenced in a study of a mutant IDH1 vaccine in newly diagnosed glioma. What these receptors recognize is not known. The method was immunoSEQ multiplex PCR; TCRdb's version includes in-frame clones alone and lacks a portion of them. This sample has tens of thousands of clones, with 70% to 85% found just once. Sequenced material: PBMCs, taken from a glioma patient whose treatment included an IDH1 peptide vaccine. The receptors here all came from a man aged 18-30 years with glioma. Some clones in this sample may be carry-over from other donors' samples. CDR3s leave out the opening cysteine and the closing phenylalanine or tryptophan. Fields, in order: CDR3 protein, J gene, CDR3 length, V gene, D gene. D genes are given only for firm matches.

ASSIPTGTNEQF,TRBJ2-1,12,TRBV5-4,TRBD1
ASSVASREYPTDTQY,TRBJ2-3,15,TRBV9,-
ASSRQGIDTEAF,TRBJ1-1,12,TRBV18,-
ASSFWTGDYEQY,TRBJ2-7,12,TRBV27,TRBD1
ASSQGLEQGNYEQY,TRBJ2-7,14,TRBV4-1,-
ASSNPGQDITYEQY,TRBJ2-7,14,TRBV7-9,-
ASSWDRAGEKLF,TRBJ1-4,12,TRBV5-6,TRBD1
ATSHSSNEQF,TRBJ2-1,10,TRBV15,-
ASTLGQGASEAF,TRBJ1-1,12,TRBV5-4,TRBD1
ASSVYSSGANVLT,TRBJ2-6,13,TRBV25-1,-
ASSAWTLANTGELF,TRBJ2-2,14,TRBV5-1,-
ASRGPLETQY,TRBJ2-5,10,TRBV4-1,-
ASSQVMMGNQPQH,TRBJ1-5,13,TRBV4-1,-